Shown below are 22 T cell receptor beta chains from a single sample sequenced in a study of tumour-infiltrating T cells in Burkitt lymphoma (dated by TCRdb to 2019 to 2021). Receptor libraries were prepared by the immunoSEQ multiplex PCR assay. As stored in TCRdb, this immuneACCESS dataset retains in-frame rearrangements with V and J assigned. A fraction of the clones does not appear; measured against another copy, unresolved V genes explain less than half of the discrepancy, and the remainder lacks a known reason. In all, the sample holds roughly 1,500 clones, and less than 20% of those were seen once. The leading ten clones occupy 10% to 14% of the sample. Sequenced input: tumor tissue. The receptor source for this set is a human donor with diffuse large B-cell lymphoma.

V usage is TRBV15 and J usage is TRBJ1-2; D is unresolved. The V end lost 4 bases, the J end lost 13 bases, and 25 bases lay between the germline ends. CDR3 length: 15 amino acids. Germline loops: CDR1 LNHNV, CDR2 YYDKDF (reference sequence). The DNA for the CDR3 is TGTGCCACCAGCATCTTCCTATCGAGACACCGGGCGTTCACCTTC. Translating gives CATSIFLSRHRAFTF. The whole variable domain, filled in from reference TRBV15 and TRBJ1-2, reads DAMVIQNPRYQVTQFGKPVTLSCSQTLNHNVMYWYQQKSSQAPKLLFHYYDKDFNNEADTPDNFQSRRPNTSFCFLDIRSPGLGDTAMYLCATSIFLSRHRAFTFGSGTRLTVV.

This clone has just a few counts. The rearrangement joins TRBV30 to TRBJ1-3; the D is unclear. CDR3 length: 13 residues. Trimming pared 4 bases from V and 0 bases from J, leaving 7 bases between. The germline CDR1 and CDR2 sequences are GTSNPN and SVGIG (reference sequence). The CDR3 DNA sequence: TGTGCCTGGAAGTGGAGCTCTGGAAACACCATATATTTT. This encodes CAWKWSSGNTIYF.

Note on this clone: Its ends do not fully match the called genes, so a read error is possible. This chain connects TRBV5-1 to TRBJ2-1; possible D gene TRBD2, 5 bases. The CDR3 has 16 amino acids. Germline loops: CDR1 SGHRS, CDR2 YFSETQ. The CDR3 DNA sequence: TGCGCCAGCAGGTTGGGCATAGCGTCCGCCCACAATGAGCAGTTCTTC. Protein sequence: CASRLGIASAHNEQFF.

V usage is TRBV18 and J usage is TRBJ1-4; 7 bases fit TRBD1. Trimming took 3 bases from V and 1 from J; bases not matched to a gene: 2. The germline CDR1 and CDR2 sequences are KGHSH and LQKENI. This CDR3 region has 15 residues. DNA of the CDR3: TGTGCCAGCTCACCTCGGGACAGAACTAATGAAAAACTGTTTTTT. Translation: CASSPRDRTNEKLFF.

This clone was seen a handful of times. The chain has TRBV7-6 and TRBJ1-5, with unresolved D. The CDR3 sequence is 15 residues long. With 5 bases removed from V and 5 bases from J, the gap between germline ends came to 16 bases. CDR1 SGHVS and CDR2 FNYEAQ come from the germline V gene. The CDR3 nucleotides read TGTGCCAGCAGCCTGGGTTCGGGGATCGATCAGCCCCAGCATTTT. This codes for CASSLGSGIDQPQHF.

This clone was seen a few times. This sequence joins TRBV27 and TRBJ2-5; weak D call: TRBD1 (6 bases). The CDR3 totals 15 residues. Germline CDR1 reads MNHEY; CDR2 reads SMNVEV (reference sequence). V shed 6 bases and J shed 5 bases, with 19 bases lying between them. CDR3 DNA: TGTGCCAGCAGGGCCGGTGGGGGCCCGAGTGAGACCCAGTACTTC. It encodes CASRAGGGPSETQYF.

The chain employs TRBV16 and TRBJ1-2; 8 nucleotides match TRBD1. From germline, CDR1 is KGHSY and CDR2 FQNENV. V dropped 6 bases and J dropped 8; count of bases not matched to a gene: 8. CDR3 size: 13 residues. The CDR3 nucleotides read TGTGCCAGCAGATACGGACAGGGTCAGGGCTACACCTTC. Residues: CASRYGQGQGYTF.

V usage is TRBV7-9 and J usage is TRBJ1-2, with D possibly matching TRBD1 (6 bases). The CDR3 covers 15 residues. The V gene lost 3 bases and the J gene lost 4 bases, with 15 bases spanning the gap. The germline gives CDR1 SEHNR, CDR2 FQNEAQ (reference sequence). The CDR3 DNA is TGTGCCAGCAGCTTGGGGGGGCGCGAACGCTATGGCTACACCTTC. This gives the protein CASSLGGRERYGYTF.

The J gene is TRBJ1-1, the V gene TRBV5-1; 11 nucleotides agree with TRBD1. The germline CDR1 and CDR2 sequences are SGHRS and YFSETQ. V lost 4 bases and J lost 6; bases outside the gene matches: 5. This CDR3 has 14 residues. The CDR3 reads CASSTGQGASEAFF. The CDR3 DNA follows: TGCGCCAGCAGCACCGGACAGGGGGCTTCTGAAGCTTTCTTT.

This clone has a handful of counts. CDR3 nucleotides: TGCGCCAGCAGCTGGGACAGGGGTGGAGGCTACACCTTC. It encodes CASSWDRGGGYTF. V and J are TRBV5-1 and TRBJ1-2; 10 positions agree with TRBD1. The V gene's germline CDR1 is SGHRS and CDR2 YFSETQ. There are 13 residues in the CDR3. Trimming cost V 3 bases and J 8 bases; bases outside gene matches: 4.

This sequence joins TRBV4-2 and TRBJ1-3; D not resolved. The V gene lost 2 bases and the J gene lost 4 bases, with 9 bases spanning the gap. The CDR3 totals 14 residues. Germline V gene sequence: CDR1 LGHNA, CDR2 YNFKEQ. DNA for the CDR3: TGTGCCAGCAGCCAAAGTCAGAGCGGAAACACCATATATTTT. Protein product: CASSQSQSGNTIYF.

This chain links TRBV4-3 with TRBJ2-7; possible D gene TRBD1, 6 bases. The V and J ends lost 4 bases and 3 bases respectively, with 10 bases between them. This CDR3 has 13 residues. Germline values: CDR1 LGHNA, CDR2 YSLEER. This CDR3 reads CASSRAGDYEQYF. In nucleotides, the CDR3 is TGCGCCAGCAGCCGTGCAGGGGACTACGAGCAGTACTTC.

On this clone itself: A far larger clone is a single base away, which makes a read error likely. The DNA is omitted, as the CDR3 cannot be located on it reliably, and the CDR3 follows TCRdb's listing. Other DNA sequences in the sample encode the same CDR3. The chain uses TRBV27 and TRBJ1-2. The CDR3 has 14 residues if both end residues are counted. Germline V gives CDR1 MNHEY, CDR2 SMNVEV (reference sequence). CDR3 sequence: CASSWGPGNYGYTF.

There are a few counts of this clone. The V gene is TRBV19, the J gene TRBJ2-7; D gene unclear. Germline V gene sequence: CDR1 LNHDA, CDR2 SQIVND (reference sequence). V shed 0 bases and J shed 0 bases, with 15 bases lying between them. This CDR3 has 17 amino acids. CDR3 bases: TGTGCCAGTAGTATAGATCTCTCGGCGGTCAGCTCCTACGAGCAGTACTTC. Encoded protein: CASSIDLSAVSSYEQYF.

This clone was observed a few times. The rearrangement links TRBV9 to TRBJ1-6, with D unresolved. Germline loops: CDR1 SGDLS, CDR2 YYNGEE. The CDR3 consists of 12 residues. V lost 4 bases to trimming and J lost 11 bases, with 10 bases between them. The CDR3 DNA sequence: TGTGCCAGCAGCCCCGATGGGGCACCCCTCCACTTT. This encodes CASSPDGAPLHF.

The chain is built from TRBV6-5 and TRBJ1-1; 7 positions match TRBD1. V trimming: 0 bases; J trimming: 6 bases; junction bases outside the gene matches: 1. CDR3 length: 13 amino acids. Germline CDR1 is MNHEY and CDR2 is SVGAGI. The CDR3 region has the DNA TGTGCCAGCAGTTACTCGGGACAGCCTGAAGCTTTCTTT. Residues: CASSYSGQPEAFF.

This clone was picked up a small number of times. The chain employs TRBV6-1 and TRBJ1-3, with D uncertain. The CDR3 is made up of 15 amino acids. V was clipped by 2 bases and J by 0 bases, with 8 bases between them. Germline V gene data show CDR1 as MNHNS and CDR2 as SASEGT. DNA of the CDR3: TGTGCCAGCAGTGAATCGTGGGGCTCTGGAAACACCATATATTTT. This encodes CASSESWGSGNTIYF.

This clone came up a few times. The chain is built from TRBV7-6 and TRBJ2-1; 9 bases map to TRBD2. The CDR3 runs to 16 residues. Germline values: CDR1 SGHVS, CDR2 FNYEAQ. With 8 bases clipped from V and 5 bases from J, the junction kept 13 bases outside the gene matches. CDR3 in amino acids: CASGVIAGVGHNEQFF. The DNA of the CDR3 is TGTGCCAGCGGCGTAATAGCGGGAGTTGGTCACAATGAGCAGTTCTTC.

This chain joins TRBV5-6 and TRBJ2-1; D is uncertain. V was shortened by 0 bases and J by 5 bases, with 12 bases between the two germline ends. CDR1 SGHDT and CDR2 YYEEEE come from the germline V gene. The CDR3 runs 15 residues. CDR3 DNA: TGTGCCAGCAGCTTGGACTATCTTGTGGACAATGAGCAGTTCTTC. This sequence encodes CASSLDYLVDNEQFF.

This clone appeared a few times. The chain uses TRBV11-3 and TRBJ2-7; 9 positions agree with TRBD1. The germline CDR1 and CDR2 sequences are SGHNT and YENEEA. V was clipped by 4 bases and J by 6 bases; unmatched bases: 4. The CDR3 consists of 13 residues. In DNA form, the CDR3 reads TGTGCCAGCAGCTCGGGGACAGGGAGCGAGCAGTACTTC. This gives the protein CASSSGTGSEQYF.

The CDR3 loop is CASSGGRNQPQHF. The CDR3 DNA sequence: TGTGCCAGCAGCGGGGGACGGAATCAGCCCCAGCATTTT. The chain recombines TRBV11-2 with TRBJ1-5, with D perhaps TRBD1 (5 bases). Trimming took 5 bases from V and 4 from J, leaving 9 bases between them. This CDR3 is 13 amino acids long. Per germline, CDR1 SGHAT and CDR2 FQNNGV.

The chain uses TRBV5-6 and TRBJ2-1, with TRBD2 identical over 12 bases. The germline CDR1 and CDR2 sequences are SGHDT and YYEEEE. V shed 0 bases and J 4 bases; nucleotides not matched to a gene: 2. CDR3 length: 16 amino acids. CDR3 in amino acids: CASSLGLAGGYNEQFF. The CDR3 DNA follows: TGTGCCAGCAGCTTGGGGCTAGCGGGAGGGTACAATGAGCAGTTCTTC.